This T cell receptor (beta chain) was sequenced in a study of blood T cell repertoires in COVID-19 (dated by TCRdb to 2019 to 2021). At the level of the whole study: Samples from collaborators originated in the United States, Italy and Spain and spanned both the acute and convalescent phases of COVID-19. The prospective study material was composed of cDNA or gDNA derived from T cells, B-cell-depleted T cells, or PBMCs. Subjects who had been exposed to COVID-19, were actively infected with it, or had recovered from it provided the deeply sampled blood TCRbeta repertoires that made up the dataset. The repertoires were made available in a free public database intended to serve as a resource for research on the immune response to SARS-CoV-2. The samples were drawn from the first 160 participants of the ongoing ImmuneRACE study and from roughly 1,300 subjects provided by 6 global collaborators. Nearly every sample came with metadata listing a de-identified subject ID, COVID-19 status, age in years and sex. Where available, HLA class I and class II types were taken from metadata supplied by the sample provider and were not determined by assay-based typing. Here is what the overall study found, with its caveats: How much clinical and demographic metadata was included differed by source and by participant, and the metadata was provided uncurated.

Concerning this clone itself: What antigen it recognizes has not been identified. Base qualities are not at hand, and no much larger clone is one base apart.

The collaborating institutions used their own protocols to collect whole blood in K2EDTA tubes. For TCRbeta analysis, collaborator samples were shipped as frozen whole blood, as isolated PBMCs, or as DNA extracted from either sample type. The CDR3 measures 13 amino acids from cysteine to phenylalanine. Solely the CDR3 DNA is kept, with 39 bases framed from the first base. Sequences MNHEY (CDR1) and SVGAGI (CDR2) are obtained from the germline V gene. At the junction V is shortened by 7 bases and J by 2 bases; bases outside the gene matches: 2. The immunoSEQ Assay, a bias-controlled multiplex PCR, was used to amplify TCRbeta CDR3 regions from genomic DNA. Processing in the source paper ran as follows. The number of nucleated cells in each sample was estimated by amplification of reference gene primers within the assay. Sequence reads were collapsed and filtered to measure the absolute abundance of every unique TCRbeta CDR3 rearrangement. Productive Simpson clonality was computed per sample as the square root of Simpson's diversity index over productive rearrangements. Entries here come from immuneACCESS through TCRdb and include only in-frame sequences with V and J called. Some clones fail to appear in such tables; in the studies checked, an unresolved V gene covers under half of the shortfall, and the cause of the remainder is unknown. That table furnishes V, J and clone size, whereas the DNA furnished D and trimming. The sample includes 150,000 to 160,000 clones, with around 91% observed a single time. The leading ten clones occupy about 15% of the sample.

This receptor was obtained from a woman in her thirties or forties with acute or convalescent COVID-19. Rearrangement joined TRBV6-5 to TRBJ2-3; TRBD2 agrees with 8 junctional bases. Sequencing input: peripheral blood. In nucleotides, the sequence is TGTGCCAGCATGCGGGGGGACACAGATACGCAGTATTTT. This is translated as CASMRGDTDTQYF.